The 2 T cell receptor beta chains below were found in one sample sequenced in a study of patients and donors after allogeneic stem cell transplantation. From the RT-PCR reads, TCRdb called clonotypes with MiXCR, one entry per CDR3 protein. The profile shows about 960,000 distinct CDR3 sequences, about 20% of them singletons. Sequencing was carried out using blood, either unsorted or a sorted T cell fraction (not recorded which). Receptors originate from a human donor who was either an allogeneic HSCT recipient or a stem cell or donor lymphocyte infusion donor (not recorded which). It is not recorded whose cells these are; they may come from a transplant donor.

V gene TRBV2 combines with J gene TRBJ1-5; 8 bases align to TRBD1. The CDR3 is 16 residues long. After removal of 5 bases from V and 3 bases from J, the junction contained 9 bases not matched to a gene. Germline V gene lookup returns CDR1 SNHLY and CDR2 FYNNEI. CDR3 amino acids: CASSPLDRGDNQPQHF. The CDR3 DNA reads as TGTGCCAGCAGTCCTCTCGACAGGGGAGACAATCAGCCCCAGCATTTT.

The chain recombines TRBV29-1 with TRBJ1-3; unclear D gene. Trimming left V 0 bases short and J 0 bases short, with 12 bases between. The CDR3 covers 16 residues. Germline V gene lookup returns CDR1 SQVTM and CDR2 ANQGSEA. The CDR3 nucleotides are TGCAGCGTTGAAGAATGGCGGGCCTCCTCTGGAAACACCATATATTTT. It is translated as CSVEEWRASSGNTIYF. The complete variable domain, with remaining parts taken from reference TRBV29-1 and TRBJ1-3, reads SAVISQKPSRDICQRGTSLTIQCQVDSQVTMMFWYRQQPGQSLTLIATANQGSEATYESGFVIDKFPISRPNLTFSTLTVSNMSPEDSSIYLCSVEEWRASSGNTIYFGEGSWLTVV.